These T cell receptor beta chains were read from a single sample in a study of T cell responses to AZD1222 COVID-19 vaccine. Using immunoSEQ multiplex PCR, the repertoire was profiled, and TCRdb retains in-frame clones only, with some absent. The top ten hold over 4% of the sample, which has about 150,000 clones, 93% seen once. The input for sequencing was peripheral blood, taken on day 0 of AZD1222 vaccination. These receptors originate from an adult in good health. The conserved cysteine and the conserved F or W are not part of the CDR3 here. Fields, in order: clone size, D gene, V gene, CDR3 protein. The D gene is left open where the match is weak. Clone size is not always given. Where it is, it says once, few, many or a class for expanded clones.

- | - | TRBV5-6 | ASSLQRSEKLF
once | - | TRBV6-2/TRBV6-3 | ASSPFRGNEQF
- | - | TRBV7-2 | ASSLGKATYNEQF
- | TRBD1 | TRBV30 | AWSEGTGGREQY
- | - | TRBV2 | ASSETYTIY
- | - | TRBV5-4 | ASSLRSGSTEAF
few | TRBD2 | TRBV11-2 | ASSGTSGVYEQY
few | TRBD1 | TRBV19 | ASTLDRGNQPQH
once | TRBD2 | TRBV27 | ASSLSLAGNYEQY
- | - | TRBV5-6 | ASSRDWDPSYEQY
- | - | TRBV2 | ASRVGTQNTEAF
- | - | TRBV7-2 | ASSLGVEDTQY
- | - | TRBV28 | ASSLDWGRLSGYT
- | - | TRBV30 | AWSSGTAGVYEQY
- | TRBD1 | TRBV5-6 | ASSWGQGETQY
- | - | TRBV30 | AWSEGGNQPQH
once | - | TRBV9 | ASSVEGVHRNEQF
- | - | TRBV7-9 | ASSLEGQETQY
- | - | TRBV27 | ASSSGTRRDTQY
- | TRBD1 | TRBV27 | ASNAGTGAIGYT
- | - | TRBV5-4 | ASSFQRGTQETQY
- | - | TRBV24-1 | AIGSRDSANNEQF
- | - | TRBV5-5 | ASSLGRRSGYT
once | TRBD2 | TRBV4-2 | ASSLVVRASGKNEQF
- | - | TRBV29-1 | SVWGSSHEQY
- | TRBD2 | TRBV29-1 | SARPGGSYEQY
- | - | TRBV7-9 | AVLKRPQGSENYEQY
- | - | TRBV11-1 | ASSLARDSGYT
- | TRBD1 | TRBV2 | ASKLDRGFNYGYT
- | - | TRBV7-9 | ASSLAGATGT
- | TRBD1 | TRBV24-1 | ATSDRDSSETQY
once | - | TRBV12-5 | ASGLVGWVQANTGELF
once | TRBD1 | TRBV2 | ASNRQGAQPQH
- | TRBD1 | TRBV29-1 | SAIEDRQGTGEAF
- | TRBD2 | TRBV6-5 | ASRIPGGRVHEQF
- | - | TRBV29-1 | SVETLTVSYNEQF
- | TRBD1 | TRBV6-5 | ASREMGQGDEQY
- | TRBD1 | TRBV15 | ATSPGQGNYEQY
- | TRBD1 | TRBV5-4 | ASSLRDRGTDTQY
- | - | TRBV5-4 | ASSPDPDNYGYT
- | - | TRBV5-1 | ASSLSGDSFYGYT
- | TRBD1 | TRBV10-1 | ASSDRIRTGHTDTQY
- | - | TRBV12-3/TRBV12-4 | ASSSGETQY
- | TRBD1 | TRBV2 | ASRTLDRGAYEQY
- | - | TRBV19 | ASSIQLHNEQF
once | TRBD2 | TRBV6-6 | ASRSPEREHNEQF
- | - | TRBV5-1 | ASSHLQEVSSEQY